This TCR beta chain was sequenced in a study of CD8+ T cells in alopecia areata. Following extraction, RNA underwent reverse transcription to cDNA, which served as the sequencing template. Sequencing used immunoSEQ multiplex PCR; TCRdb keeps in-frame clones, though not all of them. Among over 120,000 clones listed, approximately 50% were seen once. The receptor was derived from a human donor with alopecia areata. The source was CD4+ T cells sorted from blood, collected at week 0.

CDR3 DNA: TGCGCCAGCAGCTTATGGGGACAGGGGGGTCCTTCCTACAATGAGCAGTTCTTC. Its protein product is CASSLWGQGGPSYNEQFF. The rearrangement joins TRBV5-1 to TRBJ2-1; 11 bases are shared with TRBD1. The CDR3 has 18 amino acids. Germline V CDR1 and CDR2: SGHRS, YFSETQ. Trimming at V came to 2 bases and at J to 1 base, leaving 8 bases not matched to a gene.